This T cell receptor (beta chain) was identified in a study of lymphopenia after photon versus proton radiotherapy. TCRdb keeps only in-frame clones here, not all; method: immunoSEQ multiplex PCR. The table has tens of thousands of clones, around nine tenths seen once. The CDR3 length is 13 residues. V was trimmed by 4 bases and J by 6 bases, leaving 13 bases between them. Per the germline V gene, CDR1 is SEHNR and CDR2 is FQNEAQ (reference sequence). V is TRBV7-9 and J is TRBJ2-7, with D hard to call. This TCR was sampled from a man aged 55 to 70 with cholangiocarcinoma. The source material was peripheral blood, sampled from a patient treated with photon-based radiotherapy. The CDR3 is CASSSWTASEQYF. CDR3 DNA sequence: TGTGCCAGCAGCTCATGGACGGCAAGCGAGCAGTACTTC.